The T cell receptor (beta chain) under discussion was sequenced for a study of cytomegalovirus exposure and HLA in healthy donors. Germline CDR1 reads MNHEY; CDR2 reads SMNVEV (reference sequence). The V end was cut by 1 base, the J end by 0 bases, with 13 bases between. This CDR3 comprises 16 residues. PCR used 60 Vbeta primers and 13 Jbeta primers. Clones were read by immunoSEQ multiplex PCR, and TCRdb kept only the in-frame ones, dropping some. The repertoire consists of around 94,000 clones, with 75% to 85% occurring once and the leading ten covering less than 5%. The receptor's source is a woman aged 40 to 55 in good health and CMV-seronegative. The rearrangement uses TRBV27 and TRBJ2-7, with D possibly TRBD1 on 6 matching bases. The material sequenced was PBMCs. CDR3 protein: CASSLFGTTSSYEQYF. The CDR3 bases are TGTGCCAGCAGTTTATTCGGGACAACGAGCTCCTACGAGCAGTACTTC.